The sequence of this T cell receptor beta chain was determined in a study of CD8 T cells in Susac syndrome. Trimming took 3 bases from V and 5 from J; bases not matched to a gene: 7. CDR3 length equals 16 residues. Germline CDR1 SEHNR, CDR2 FQNEAQ (reference sequence). Control patients had untreated stable or active relapsing-remitting multiple sclerosis by revised McDonald criteria. RNA was extracted with the RNeasy kit, and a quantity of about 0.45 to 1 ug was reverse transcribed using random hexamers. Using its own MiXCR run on the immunoSEQ multiplex PCR reads, TCRdb lists one record per CDR3 protein. The data hold around 190,000 distinct CDR3 sequences, with roughly 96% observed a single time.

The rearrangement uses TRBV7-9 and TRBJ2-2; 9 nucleotides line up with TRBD2. The source of this sequence is a human donor with multiple sclerosis. Sequencing used CD8+ T cells from PBMCs. CDR3 DNA: TGTGCCAGCAGCTTGAGTAGCGGGAGTGGTACCGGGGAGCTGTTTTTT. Translation gives CASSLSSGSGTGELFF.